A single count supports the clone carrying this TCR beta chain. As handled by the study authors: Nucleated cell counts were estimated from reference gene primer amplification. Measured with immunoSEQ multiplex PCR; TCRdb has only the in-frame clones, and not every one. Clone size and the V and J calls come from that table; the DNA yielded D and trimming. The table lists 40,000 to 45,000 clones, approximately 88% of them singletons. The length of the CDR3 is 19 residues. V was clipped by 3 bases and J by 2 bases; unmatched bases: 18. Germline V lookup: CDR1 MDHEN, CDR2 SYDVKM. These data originate in a study of blood T cell repertoires in COVID-19. In the study overall: COVID-19 samples from acute and convalescent phases originated in the United States, Italy and Spain.

The source is a man aged 50 to 60 with active COVID-19. The specimen sequenced was peripheral blood. The V and J genes are TRBV28 and TRBJ1-1; 7 bases line up with TRBD1. In nucleotides, the CDR3 is TGTGCCAGCAGTTTTCCTGTCAACCGCGACAGGGTTCGAAACACTGAAGCTTTCTTT. Amino acids: CASSFPVNRDRVRNTEAFF.